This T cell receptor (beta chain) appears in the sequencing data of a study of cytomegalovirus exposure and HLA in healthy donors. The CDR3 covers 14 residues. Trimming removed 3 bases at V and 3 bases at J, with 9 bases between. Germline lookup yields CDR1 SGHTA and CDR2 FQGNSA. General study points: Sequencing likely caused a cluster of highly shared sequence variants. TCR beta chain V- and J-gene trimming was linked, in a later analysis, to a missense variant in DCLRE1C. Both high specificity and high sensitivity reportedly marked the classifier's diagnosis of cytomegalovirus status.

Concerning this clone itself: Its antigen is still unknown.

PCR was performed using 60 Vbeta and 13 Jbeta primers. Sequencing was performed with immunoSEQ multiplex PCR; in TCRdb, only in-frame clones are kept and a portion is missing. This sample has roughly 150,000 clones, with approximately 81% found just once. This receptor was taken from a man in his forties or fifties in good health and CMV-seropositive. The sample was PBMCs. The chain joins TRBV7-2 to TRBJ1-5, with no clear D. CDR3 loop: CASSFVATNQPQHF. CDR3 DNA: TGTGCCAGCAGCTTCGTGGCCACCAATCAGCCCCAGCATTTT.